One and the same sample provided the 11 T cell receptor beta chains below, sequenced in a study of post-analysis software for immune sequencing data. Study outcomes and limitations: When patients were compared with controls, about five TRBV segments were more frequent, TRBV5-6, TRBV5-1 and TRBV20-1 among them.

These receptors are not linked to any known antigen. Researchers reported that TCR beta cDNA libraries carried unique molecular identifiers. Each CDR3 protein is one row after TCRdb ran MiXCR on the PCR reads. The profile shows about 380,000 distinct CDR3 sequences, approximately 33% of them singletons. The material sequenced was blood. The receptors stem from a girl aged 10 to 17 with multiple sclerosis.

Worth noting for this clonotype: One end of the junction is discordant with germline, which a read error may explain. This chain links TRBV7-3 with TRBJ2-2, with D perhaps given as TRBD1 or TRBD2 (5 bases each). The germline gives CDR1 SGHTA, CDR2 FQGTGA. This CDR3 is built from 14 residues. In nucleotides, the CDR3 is TGTGCCAGCAGTGGACACCCGAACACCGGGGAGCGGTTTTTT. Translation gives CASSGHPNTGERFF.

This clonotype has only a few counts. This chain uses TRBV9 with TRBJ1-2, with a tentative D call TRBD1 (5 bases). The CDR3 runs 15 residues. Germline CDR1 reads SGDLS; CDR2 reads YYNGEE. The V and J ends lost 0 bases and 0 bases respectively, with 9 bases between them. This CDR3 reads CASSVAPGTNYGYTF. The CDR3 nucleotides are TGTGCCAGCAGCGTAGCTCCAGGGACTAACTATGGCTACACCTTC.

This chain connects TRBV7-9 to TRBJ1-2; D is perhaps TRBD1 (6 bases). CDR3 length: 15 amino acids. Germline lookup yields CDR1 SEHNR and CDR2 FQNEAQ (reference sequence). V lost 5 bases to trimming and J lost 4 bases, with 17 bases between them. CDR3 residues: CASSPPGALTYGYTF. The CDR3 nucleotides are TGTGCCAGCAGCCCCCCGGGGGCCCTCACCTATGGCTACACCTTC.

DNA of the CDR3: TGTGCCAGCAGTCAAACAGGGGTGGATCAGCCCCAGCATTTT. This sequence encodes CASSQTGVDQPQHF. This chain uses TRBV27 with TRBJ1-5, with TRBD1 identical over 7 bases. The CDR3 sequence is 14 residues long. The V gene's germline CDR1 is MNHEY and CDR2 SMNVEV (reference sequence). J was trimmed by 5 bases and V by 5 bases; bases with no gene match: 6.

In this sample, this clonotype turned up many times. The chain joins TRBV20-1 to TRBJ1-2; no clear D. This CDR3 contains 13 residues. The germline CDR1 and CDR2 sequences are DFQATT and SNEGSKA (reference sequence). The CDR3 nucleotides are TGCAGCCCTATAAGCGGCCAGAACTATGGCTACACCTTC. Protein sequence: CSPISGQNYGYTF.

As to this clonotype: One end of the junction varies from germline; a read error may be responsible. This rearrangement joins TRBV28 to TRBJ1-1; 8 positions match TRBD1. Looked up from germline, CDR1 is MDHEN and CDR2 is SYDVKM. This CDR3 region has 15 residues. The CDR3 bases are TGCGCCAGCAGTGGGCGGACAGGGTTGAACACTGAAGCTTTCTTT. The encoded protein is CASSGRTGLNTEAFF.

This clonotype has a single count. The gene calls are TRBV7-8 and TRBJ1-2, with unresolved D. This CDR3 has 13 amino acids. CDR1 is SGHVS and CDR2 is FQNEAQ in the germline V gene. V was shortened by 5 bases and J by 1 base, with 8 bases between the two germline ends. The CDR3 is CASSDGSNYGYTF. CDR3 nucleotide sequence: TGTGCCAGCAGCGACGGGAGTAACTATGGCTACACCTTC.

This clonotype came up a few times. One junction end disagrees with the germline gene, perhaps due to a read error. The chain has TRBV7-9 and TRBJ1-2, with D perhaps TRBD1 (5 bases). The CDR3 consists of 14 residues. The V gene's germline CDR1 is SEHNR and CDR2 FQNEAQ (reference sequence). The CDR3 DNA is TGTGCCAGCAGCCCCGGAAGGGGTGACTACGGCTACACCTTC. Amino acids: CASSPGRGDYGYTF.

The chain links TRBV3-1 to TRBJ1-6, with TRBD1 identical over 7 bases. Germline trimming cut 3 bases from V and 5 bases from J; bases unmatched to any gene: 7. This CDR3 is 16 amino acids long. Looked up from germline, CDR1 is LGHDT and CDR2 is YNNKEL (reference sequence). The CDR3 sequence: CASSHTGESDNSPLHF. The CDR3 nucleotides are TGTGCCAGCAGCCACACAGGGGAGTCTGATAATTCACCCCTCCACTTT. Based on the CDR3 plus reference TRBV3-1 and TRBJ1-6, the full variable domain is DTAVSQTPKYLVTQMGNDKSIKCEQNLGHDTMYWYKQDSKKFLKIMFSYNNKELIINETVPNRFSPKSPDKAHLNLHINSLELGDSAVYFCASSHTGESDNSPLHFGNGTRLTVT.

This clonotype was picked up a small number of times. The CDR3 spells CSALPASGGSLGNEQFF. The DNA for the CDR3 is TGCAGTGCCTTGCCCGCTAGCGGGGGGAGTTTGGGGAATGAGCAGTTCTTC. The V gene is TRBV20-1, the J gene TRBJ2-1; 11 positions agree with TRBD2. The CDR3 totals 17 residues. Germline trimming cut 6 bases from V and 7 bases from J; bases unmatched to any gene: 17. Germline CDR1 and CDR2: DFQATT and SNEGSKA (reference sequence).

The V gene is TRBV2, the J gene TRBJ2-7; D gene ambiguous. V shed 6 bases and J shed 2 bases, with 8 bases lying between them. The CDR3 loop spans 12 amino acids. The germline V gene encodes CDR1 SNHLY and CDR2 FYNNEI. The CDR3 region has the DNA TGTGCCAGCAGCACAATTGCCTACGAGCAGTACTTC. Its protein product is CASSTIAYEQYF.